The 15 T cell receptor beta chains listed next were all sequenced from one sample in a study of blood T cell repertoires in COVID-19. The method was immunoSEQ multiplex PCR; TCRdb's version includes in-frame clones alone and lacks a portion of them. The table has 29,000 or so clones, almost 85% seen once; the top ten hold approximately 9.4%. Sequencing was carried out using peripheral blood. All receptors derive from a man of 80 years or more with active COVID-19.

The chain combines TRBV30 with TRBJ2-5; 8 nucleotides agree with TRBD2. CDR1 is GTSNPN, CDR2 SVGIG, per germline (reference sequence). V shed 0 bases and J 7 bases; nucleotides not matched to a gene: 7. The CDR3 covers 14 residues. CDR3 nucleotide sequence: TGTGCCTGGAGTGTCGCGGGGGGCCCAAGGACCCAGTACTTC. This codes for CAWSVAGGPRTQYF.

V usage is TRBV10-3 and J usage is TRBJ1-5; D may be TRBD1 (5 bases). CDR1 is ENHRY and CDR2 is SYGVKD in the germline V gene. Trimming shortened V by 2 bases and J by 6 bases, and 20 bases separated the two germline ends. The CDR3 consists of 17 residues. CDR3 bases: TGTGCCATCAGTGAGGCGGGGCGTAGGACTAAAAGTCAGCCCCAGCATTTT. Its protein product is CAISEAGRRTKSQPQHF.

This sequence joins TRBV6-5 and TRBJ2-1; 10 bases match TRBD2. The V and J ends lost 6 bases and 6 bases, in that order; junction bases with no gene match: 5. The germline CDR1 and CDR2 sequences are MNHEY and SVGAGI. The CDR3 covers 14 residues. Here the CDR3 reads CASSLSGGTNEQFF. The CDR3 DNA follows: TGTGCCAGCAGCCTTAGCGGGGGGACCAATGAGCAGTTCTTC.

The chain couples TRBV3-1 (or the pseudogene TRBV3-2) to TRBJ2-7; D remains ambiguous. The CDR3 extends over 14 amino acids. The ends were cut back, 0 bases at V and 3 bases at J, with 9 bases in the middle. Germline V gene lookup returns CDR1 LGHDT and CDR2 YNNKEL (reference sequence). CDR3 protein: CASSQENRHYEQYF. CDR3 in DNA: TGTGCCAGCAGCCAAGAAAACAGACACTACGAGCAGTACTTC.

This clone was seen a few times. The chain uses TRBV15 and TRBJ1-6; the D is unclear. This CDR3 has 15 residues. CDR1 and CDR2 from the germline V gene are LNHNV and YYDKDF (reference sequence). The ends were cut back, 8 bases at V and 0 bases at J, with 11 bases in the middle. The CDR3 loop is CATSSRSSYNSPLHF. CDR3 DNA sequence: TGTGCCACCTCTAGTCGGAGCTCCTATAATTCACCCCTCCACTTT.

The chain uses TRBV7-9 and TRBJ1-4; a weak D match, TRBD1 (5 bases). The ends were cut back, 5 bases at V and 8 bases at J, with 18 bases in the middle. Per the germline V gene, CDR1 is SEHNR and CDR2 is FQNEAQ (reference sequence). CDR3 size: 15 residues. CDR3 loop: CASSPDGGLGEKLFF. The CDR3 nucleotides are TGTGCCAGCAGCCCAGACGGGGGGTTGGGCGAAAAACTGTTTTTT.

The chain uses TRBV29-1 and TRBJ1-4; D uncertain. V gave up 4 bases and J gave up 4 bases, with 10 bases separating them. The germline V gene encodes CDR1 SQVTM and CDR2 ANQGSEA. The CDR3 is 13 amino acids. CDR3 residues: CSVGRGGNEKLFF. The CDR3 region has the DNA TGCAGCGTTGGACGGGGAGGTAATGAAAAACTGTTTTTT.

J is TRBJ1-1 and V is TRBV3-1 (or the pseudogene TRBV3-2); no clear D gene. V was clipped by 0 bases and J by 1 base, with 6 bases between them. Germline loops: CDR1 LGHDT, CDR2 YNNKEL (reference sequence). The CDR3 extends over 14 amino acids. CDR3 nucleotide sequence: TGTGCCAGCAGCCAAGAACAGACGAACACTGAAGCTTTCTTT. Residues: CASSQEQTNTEAFF.

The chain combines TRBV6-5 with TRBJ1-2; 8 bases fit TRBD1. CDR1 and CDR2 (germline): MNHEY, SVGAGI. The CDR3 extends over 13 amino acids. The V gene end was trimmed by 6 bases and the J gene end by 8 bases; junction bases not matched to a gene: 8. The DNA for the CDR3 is TGTGCCAGCAGCAACAGGGGGTATAACGGCTACACCTTC. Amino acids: CASSNRGYNGYTF.

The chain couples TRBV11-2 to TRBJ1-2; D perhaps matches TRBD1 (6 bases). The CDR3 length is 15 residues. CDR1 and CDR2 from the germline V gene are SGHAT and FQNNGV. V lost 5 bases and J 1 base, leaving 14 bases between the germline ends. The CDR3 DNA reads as TGTGCCAGCAGCCCCCCCTACAGGGATAACTATGGCTACACCTTC. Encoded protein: CASSPPYRDNYGYTF.

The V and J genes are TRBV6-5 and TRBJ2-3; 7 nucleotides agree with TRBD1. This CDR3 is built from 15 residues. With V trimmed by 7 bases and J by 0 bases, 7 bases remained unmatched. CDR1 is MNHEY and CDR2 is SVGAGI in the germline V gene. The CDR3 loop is CASIVGTASTDTQYF. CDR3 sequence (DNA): TGTGCCAGCATAGTAGGGACAGCTAGCACAGATACGCAGTATTTT.

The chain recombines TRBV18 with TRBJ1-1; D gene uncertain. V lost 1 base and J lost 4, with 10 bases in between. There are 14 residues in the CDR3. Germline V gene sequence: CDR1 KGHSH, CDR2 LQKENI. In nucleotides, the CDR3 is TGTGCCAGCTCACCACGTAGCATGCTCACTGAAGCTTTCTTT. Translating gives CASSPRSMLTEAFF.

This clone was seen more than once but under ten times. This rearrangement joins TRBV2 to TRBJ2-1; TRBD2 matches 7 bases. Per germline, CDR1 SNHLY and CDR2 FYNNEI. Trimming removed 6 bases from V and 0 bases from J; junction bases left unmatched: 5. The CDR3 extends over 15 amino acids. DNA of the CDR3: TGTGCCAGCAGCGCGGGAGCAAGCTCCTACAATGAGCAGTTCTTC. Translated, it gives CASSAGASSYNEQFF.

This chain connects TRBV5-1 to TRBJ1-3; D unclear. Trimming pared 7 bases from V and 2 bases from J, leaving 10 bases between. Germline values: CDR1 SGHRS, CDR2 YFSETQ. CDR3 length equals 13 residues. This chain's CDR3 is CASAPRPGNTIYF. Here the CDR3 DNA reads TGCGCCAGCGCCCCCAGGCCTGGAAACACCATATATTTT.

The chain's CDR3 is CASRPGGDSNQPQHF. The CDR3 DNA follows: TGCGCCAGCAGACCGGGGGGAGATAGCAATCAGCCCCAGCATTTT. The genes are TRBV5-1 and TRBJ1-5; possible D gene TRBD1, 5 bases. Germline CDR1 reads SGHRS; CDR2 reads YFSETQ. The CDR3 spans 15 residues. Trimming shortened V by 5 bases and J by 0 bases, and 12 bases separated the two germline ends.